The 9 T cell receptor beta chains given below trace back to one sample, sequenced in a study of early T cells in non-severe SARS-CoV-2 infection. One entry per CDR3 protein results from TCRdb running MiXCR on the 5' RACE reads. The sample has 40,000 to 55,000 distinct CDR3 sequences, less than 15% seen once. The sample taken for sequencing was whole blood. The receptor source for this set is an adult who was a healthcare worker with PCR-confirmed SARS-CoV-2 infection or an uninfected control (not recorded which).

In nucleotides, the CDR3 is TGTGCCAGCAGCTTAGGTACAGGGGGCGCCGAAGCTTTCTTT. Residues: CASSLGTGGAEAFF. The V gene is TRBV7-9, the J gene TRBJ1-1, with 9 bases fitting TRBD1. The V and J ends lost 1 base and 8 bases, in that order; junction bases with no gene match: 5. The V gene's germline CDR1 is SEHNR and CDR2 FQNEAQ (reference sequence). This CDR3 contains 14 residues.

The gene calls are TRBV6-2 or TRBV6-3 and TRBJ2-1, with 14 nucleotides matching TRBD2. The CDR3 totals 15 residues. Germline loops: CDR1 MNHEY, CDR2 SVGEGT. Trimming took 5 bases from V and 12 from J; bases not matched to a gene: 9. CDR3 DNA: TGTGCCAGCAGTCCCGGGACTAGCGGGAGCCACCGGCAGTTCTTC. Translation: CASSPGTSGSHRQFF.

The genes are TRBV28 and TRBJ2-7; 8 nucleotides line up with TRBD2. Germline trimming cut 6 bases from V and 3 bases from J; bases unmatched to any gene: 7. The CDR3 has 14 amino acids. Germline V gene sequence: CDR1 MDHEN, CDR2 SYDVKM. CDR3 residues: CASRAGASLYEQYF. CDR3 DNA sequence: TGTGCCAGCAGAGCGGGAGCTTCTCTCTACGAGCAGTACTTC.

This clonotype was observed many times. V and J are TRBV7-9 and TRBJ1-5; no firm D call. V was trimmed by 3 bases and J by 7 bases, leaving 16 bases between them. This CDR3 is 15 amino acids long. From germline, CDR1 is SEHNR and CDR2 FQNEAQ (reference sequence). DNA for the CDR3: TGTGCCAGCAGCTTGGGCTCTAGGCCTTCGCAGCCCCAGCATTTT. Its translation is CASSLGSRPSQPQHF.

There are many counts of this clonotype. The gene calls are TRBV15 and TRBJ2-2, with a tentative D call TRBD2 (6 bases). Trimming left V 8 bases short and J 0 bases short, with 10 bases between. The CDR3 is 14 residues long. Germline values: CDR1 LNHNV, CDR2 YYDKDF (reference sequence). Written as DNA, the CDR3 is TGTGCCACCGGGGGGTTCGCGAACACCGGGGAGCTGTTTTTT. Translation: CATGGFANTGELFF.

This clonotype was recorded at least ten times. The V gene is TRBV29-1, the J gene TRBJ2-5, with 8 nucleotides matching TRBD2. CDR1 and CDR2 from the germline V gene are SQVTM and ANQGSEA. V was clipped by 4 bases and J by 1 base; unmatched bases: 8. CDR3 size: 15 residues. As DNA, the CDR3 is TGCAGCGTTGTGAGGATTAGCGGGATCCAAGAGACCCAGTACTTC. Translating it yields CSVVRISGIQETQYF.

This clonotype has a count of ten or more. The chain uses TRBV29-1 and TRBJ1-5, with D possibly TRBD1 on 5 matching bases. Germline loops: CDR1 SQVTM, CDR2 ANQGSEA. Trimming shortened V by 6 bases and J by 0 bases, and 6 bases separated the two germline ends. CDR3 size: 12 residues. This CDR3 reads CSVGGSNQPQHF. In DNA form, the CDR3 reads TGCAGCGTCGGGGGTAGCAATCAGCCCCAGCATTTT. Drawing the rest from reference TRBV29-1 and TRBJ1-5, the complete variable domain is SAVISQKPSRDICQRGTSLTIQCQVDSQVTMMFWYRQQPGQSLTLIATANQGSEATYESGFVIDKFPISRPNLTFSTLTVSNMSPEDSSIYLCSVGGSNQPQHFGDGTRLSIL.

The DNA for the CDR3 is TGCAGCTCTCTAGTCCGGGGAGCCCACAATGAGCAGTTCTTC. Translated: CSSLVRGAHNEQFF. J is TRBJ2-1 and V is TRBV29-1, with D possibly being TRBD2 (5 bases). Germline CDR1 reads SQVTM; CDR2 reads ANQGSEA. The CDR3 contains 14 residues. The V gene lost 8 bases and the J gene lost 5 bases, with 19 bases spanning the gap.

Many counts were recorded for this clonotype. DNA of the CDR3: TGCGCCAGCAGCCAAGATGCGGGGACCGAGAGCAATCAGCCCCAGCATTTT. This translates into CASSQDAGTESNQPQHF. This chain connects TRBV4-1 to TRBJ1-5; the D gene is possibly TRBD1 (5 bases). The CDR3 contains 17 residues. V lost 0 bases to trimming and J lost 1 base, with 13 bases between them. Germline V gives CDR1 MGHRA, CDR2 YSYEKL.